The clone carrying this T cell receptor (beta chain) was observed at least ten times. The authors amplified TCR beta CDR3 regions from RNA transcripts. HTBI-primed first-round RT-PCR preceded second-round multiplex PCR. A single record per CDR3 protein comes from TCRdb applying MiXCR to the multiplex PCR reads. The table includes more than 1,000,000 distinct CDR3 sequences, about 35% detected once. The data belong to a study of Graves' ophthalmopathy and Graves' hyperthyroidism. CDR3 length: 16 residues. Germline lookup yields CDR1 ENHRY and CDR2 SYGVKD. The trim removed 3 bases at V and 2 bases at J, leaving 7 bases unmatched.

The sample was peripheral blood or thyroid tissue (not recorded which). V usage is TRBV10-3 and J usage is TRBJ2-3; 8 nucleotides align to TRBD1. The receptor was derived from an adult man with Graves' hyperthyroidism. CDR3 DNA sequence: TGTGCCATCAGTGAACCCTGGACAGGGAACACAGATACGCAGTATTTT. It translates to CAISEPWTGNTDTQYF.